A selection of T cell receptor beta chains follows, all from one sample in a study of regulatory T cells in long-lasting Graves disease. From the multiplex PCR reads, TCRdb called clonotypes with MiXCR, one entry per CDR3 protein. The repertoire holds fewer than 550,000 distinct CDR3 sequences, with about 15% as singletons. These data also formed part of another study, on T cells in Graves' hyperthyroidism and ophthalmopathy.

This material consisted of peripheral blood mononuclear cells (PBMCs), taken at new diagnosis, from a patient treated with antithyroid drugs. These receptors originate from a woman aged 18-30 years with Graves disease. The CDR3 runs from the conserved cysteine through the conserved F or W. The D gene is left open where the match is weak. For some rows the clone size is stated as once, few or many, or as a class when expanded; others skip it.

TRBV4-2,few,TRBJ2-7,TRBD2,TGTGCCAGCAACCAAGATTGGGTAGCGGGAGGTGAAGAGCAGTACTTC,CASNQDWVAGGEEQYF
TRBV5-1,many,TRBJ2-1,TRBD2,TGCGCCAGCAGCCAGACTAGCGGGAGCTATTACAATGAGCAGTTCTTC,CASSQTSGSYYNEQFF
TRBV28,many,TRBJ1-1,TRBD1,TGTGCCAGCAGACAAAACAGGGGCACTGAAGCTTTCTTT,CASRQNRGTEAFF
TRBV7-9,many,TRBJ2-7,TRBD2,TGTGCCAGCAGTCGAGCGGGAGGGCCAAGAGAGCAGTACTTC,CASSRAGGPREQYF
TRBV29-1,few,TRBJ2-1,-,TGCAGCGTTGAAACCCTTAATGGTGAGCAGTTCTTC,CSVETLNGEQFF
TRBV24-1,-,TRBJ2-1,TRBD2,TGTGCCACCAGTGACCAACGGACTAGCGGGAGGGCCTACAATGAGCAGTTCTTC,CATSDQRTSGRAYNEQFF
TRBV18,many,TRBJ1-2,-,TGTGCCAGCTCATCAAAATCCCAGGGTCTAACCTATGGCTACACCTTC,CASSSKSQGLTYGYTF
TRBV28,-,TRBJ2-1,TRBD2,TGTGCCAGCAGCCCGCAACCGGGGACTAAGGGGTACAATGAGCAGTTCTTC,CASSPQPGTKGYNEQFF
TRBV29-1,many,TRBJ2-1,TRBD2,TGCAGCGTTTCACTGACTAGCGGGGGACTCAATGAGCAGTTCTTC,CSVSLTSGGLNEQFF
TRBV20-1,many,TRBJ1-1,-,TGCAGTGCTGGACCCTCCGTGGGGGAGAACACTGAAGCTTTCTTT,CSAGPSVGENTEAFF
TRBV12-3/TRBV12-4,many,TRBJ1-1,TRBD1,TGTGCCAGCAGTGTCCGGGACAGGGGGGCTGAAGCTTTCTTT,CASSVRDRGAEAFF
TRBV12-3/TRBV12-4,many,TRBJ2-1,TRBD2,TGTGCCAGCAGAAATAGCGGGGGCCTTCGTGAGCAGTTCTTC,CASRNSGGLREQFF
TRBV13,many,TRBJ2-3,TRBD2,TGTGCCAGCAGACCCGGACTAGCGGGAGAGTTCGGTACGCAGTATTTT,CASRPGLAGEFGTQYF
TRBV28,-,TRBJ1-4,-,TGTGCCAGCAGTGGGACGACAGGTCCGATGGAAAAACTGTTTTTT,CASSGTTGPMEKLFF
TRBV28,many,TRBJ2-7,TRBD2,TGTGCCAGCGGAATAGGGAGGGACTACGAGCAGTACTTC,CASGIGRDYEQYF
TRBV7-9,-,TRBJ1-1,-,TGTGCCAGCACTACCTGGGGGGTGAACACTGAAGCTTTCTTT,CASTTWGVNTEAFF
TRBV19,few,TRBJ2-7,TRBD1,TGTGCCAGTACTCCAGAGGGGGCAGGGTACGAGCAGTACTTC,CASTPEGAGYEQYF
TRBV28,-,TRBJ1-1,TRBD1,TGTGCCAGCAGTTTAGGGGGACAGACGAACACTGAAGCTTTCTTT,CASSLGGQTNTEAFF
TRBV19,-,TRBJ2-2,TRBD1,TGTGCCAGTAGTATTGGACAGGGGAGGACTGGGGAGCTGTTTTTT,CASSIGQGRTGELFF
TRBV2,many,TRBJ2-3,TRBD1,TGTGCCAGCAGTCCCCCCGGACAGGGCCGGGGGGATACGCAGTATTTT,CASSPPGQGRGDTQYF
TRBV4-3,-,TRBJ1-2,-,TGCGCCAGCAGCCAAGGATCGGCAAGTGCCAGCTTAAACTATGGCTACACCTTC,CASSQGSASASLNYGYTF
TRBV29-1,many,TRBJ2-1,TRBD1,TGCAGCGTTGAAGCCCGGGACAGGGCAGACAATGAGCAGTTCTTC,CSVEARDRADNEQFF
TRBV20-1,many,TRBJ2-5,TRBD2,TGCAGTGCTAGAGATGGGGGACTAGCACAAGAGACCCAGTACTTC,CSARDGGLAQETQYF
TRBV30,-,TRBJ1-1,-,TGTGCCTGGAGTGTAAAAAGTGAAGCTTTCTTT,CAWSVKSEAFF
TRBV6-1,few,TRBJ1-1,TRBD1,TGTGCCAGCAGTAGAGACAGGGGGCATGACACTGAAGCTTTCTTT,CASSRDRGHDTEAFF
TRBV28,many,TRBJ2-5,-,TGTGCCAGCAGTTTCGGGTACCAAGAGACCCAGTACTTC,CASSFGYQETQYF
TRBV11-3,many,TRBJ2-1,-,TGTGCCAGCAGCTCGACGGGGGACTCCACCTACAATGAGCAGTTCTTC,CASSSTGDSTYNEQFF
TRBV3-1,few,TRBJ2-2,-,TGTGCCAGCAGCCAAGAGGACAGTTACACCGGGGAGCTGTTTTTT,CASSQEDSYTGELFF